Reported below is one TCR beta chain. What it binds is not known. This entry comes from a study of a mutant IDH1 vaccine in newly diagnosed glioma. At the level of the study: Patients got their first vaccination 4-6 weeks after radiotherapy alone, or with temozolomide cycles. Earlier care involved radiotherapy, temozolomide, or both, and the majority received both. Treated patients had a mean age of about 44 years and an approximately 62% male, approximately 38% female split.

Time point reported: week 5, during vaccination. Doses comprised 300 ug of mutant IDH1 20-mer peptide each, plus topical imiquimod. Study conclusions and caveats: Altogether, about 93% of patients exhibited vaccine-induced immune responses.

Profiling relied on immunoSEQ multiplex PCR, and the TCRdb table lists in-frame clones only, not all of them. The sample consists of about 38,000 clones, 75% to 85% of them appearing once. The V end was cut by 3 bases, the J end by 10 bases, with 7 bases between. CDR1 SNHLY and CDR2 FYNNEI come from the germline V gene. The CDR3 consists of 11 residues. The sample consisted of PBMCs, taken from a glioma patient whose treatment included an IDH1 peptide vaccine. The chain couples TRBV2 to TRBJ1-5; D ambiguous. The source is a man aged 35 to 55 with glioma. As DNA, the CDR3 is TGTGCCAGCAGTGACACGGCCCCCCAGCATTTT. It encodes CASSDTAPQHF.